This TCR beta chain was recorded in a study of T cell therapy after organ transplantation. In the study overall: Long-term post-therapy samples: blood collected 20 to 29 weeks after completing therapy.

Time point described: 20-29 weeks after completion of therapy. In the case of this clone: Its antigen is still unknown.

The table came from immunoSEQ multiplex PCR; TCRdb's copy has only in-frame clones and leaves some out. The data show 17,000 or so clones, over 75% seen once. Per the germline V gene, CDR1 is SGHRS and CDR2 is YFSETQ. V shed 1 base and J shed 4 bases, with 8 bases lying between them. The length of the CDR3 is 14 residues. The chain has TRBV5-1 and TRBJ2-2; no reliable D call. The clonotype originates from a human patient who had received a solid organ transplant and had CMV disease. Some T cells may be supplied by the graft donor. Here the sequenced sample was CD8+ T cells from blood, taken after autologous CMV-specific T cell therapy. In nucleotides, the CDR3 is TGCGCCAGCAGCTTGCCCGGTTCCACCGGGGAGCTGTTTTTT. This sequence encodes CASSLPGSTGELFF.